Following are 10 T cell receptor beta chains from one sample sequenced in a study of early T cells in non-severe SARS-CoV-2 infection. TCRdb re-called the 5' RACE reads with MiXCR, one entry per CDR3 protein. The sample records under 70,000 distinct CDR3 sequences, about 13% being singletons. Input material: whole blood. The receptor set was obtained from an adult who was a healthcare worker with PCR-confirmed SARS-CoV-2 infection or an uninfected control (not recorded which).

The gene calls are TRBV3-1 and TRBJ1-2; tentative D call: TRBD1 (6 bases). The CDR3 sequence is 13 residues long. V was pared by 4 bases and J by 7 bases, with 13 bases between. Germline lookup yields CDR1 LGHDT and CDR2 YNNKEL (reference sequence). Written as DNA, the CDR3 is TGTGCCAGCAGCCGCAACAGGGAAGGTGGCTACACCTTC. It is translated as CASSRNREGGYTF. Full variable domain (rest looked up from reference TRBV3-1 and TRBJ1-2): DTAVSQTPKYLVTQMGNDKSIKCEQNLGHDTMYWYKQDSKKFLKIMFSYNNKELIINETVPNRFSPKSPDKAHLNLHINSLELGDSAVYFCASSRNREGGYTFGSGTRLTVV.

This clonotype was counted only a few times. The genes are TRBV12-3 or TRBV12-4 and TRBJ2-7; D could derive from TRBD1 or TRBD2 (5 bases each). The CDR3 sequence is 14 residues long. V was pared by 5 bases and J by 0 bases, with 11 bases between. The CDR3 nucleotides are TGTGCCAGCAGTCCGGGGCTAGGCTCCTACGAGCAGTACTTC. Translating gives CASSPGLGSYEQYF.

About this clonotype: A read error may be the cause here, since a much bigger clone is one base away. It is likely a read error, because the conserved phenylalanine at the end of the CDR3 is missing. V is TRBV9 and J is TRBJ1-3; D uncertain. The germline CDR1 and CDR2 sequences are SGDLS and YYNGEE. There are 14 residues in the CDR3. Trimming shortened V by 3 bases and J by 0 bases, and 7 bases separated the two germline ends. In DNA form, the CDR3 reads TGTGCCAGCAGCGAGGGCAACTCTGGAAACACCATATATCTT. Translated, it gives CASSEGNSGNTIYL.

There are many counts of this clonotype. The J gene is TRBJ2-3, the V gene TRBV4-2; 10 nucleotides align to TRBD2. The CDR3 loop spans 17 amino acids. V gave up 0 bases and J gave up 1 base; unmatched junction bases: 4. The germline gives CDR1 LGHNA, CDR2 YNFKEQ. The CDR3 is CASSQDLLAGRTDTQYF. The CDR3 DNA reads TGTGCCAGCAGCCAAGATCTACTAGCGGGGCGCACAGATACGCAGTATTTT.

A few counts support this clonotype. The V gene is TRBV15, the J gene TRBJ1-2, with D hard to call. V was trimmed by 1 base and J by 4 bases, leaving 13 bases between them. Germline values: CDR1 LNHNV, CDR2 YYDKDF (reference sequence). This CDR3 region has 15 residues. CDR3 region: CATSRGSMDVYGYTF. The CDR3 bases are TGTGCCACCAGCAGAGGTTCGATGGACGTCTATGGCTACACCTTC.

This clonotype was seen many times. The rearrangement uses TRBV6-2 or TRBV6-3 and TRBJ2-5; 8 bases are shared with TRBD2. Trimming cost V 1 base and J 4 bases; bases outside gene matches: 11. Germline assignment: CDR1 MNHEY and CDR2 SVGEGT. The CDR3 consists of 17 residues. The CDR3: CASSYYPGLVPRETQYF. The CDR3 bases are TGTGCCAGCAGTTACTACCCGGGACTAGTTCCACGAGAGACCCAGTACTTC.

The CDR3 DNA reads TGTGCCATTTCGGACCGAGATAGCAATCAGCCCCAGCATTTT. Amino acids: CAISDRDSNQPQHF. The chain links TRBV10-3 to TRBJ1-5; D unclear. CDR3 length equals 14 residues. Trimming removed 9 bases from V and 0 bases from J, with 12 bases in between. Germline V gene lookup returns CDR1 ENHRY and CDR2 SYGVKD.

In this sample, this clonotype turned up a few times. V usage is TRBV11-3 and J usage is TRBJ2-1; 12 bases fit TRBD2. The CDR3 sequence is 15 residues long. Losses at the gene ends were 3 bases for V and 6 bases for J; bases not matched to a gene: 3. The germline CDR1 and CDR2 sequences are SGHNT and YENEEA. The CDR3: CASSFSGLAGNEQFF. CDR3 nucleotides: TGTGCCAGCAGCTTTTCGGGACTAGCGGGCAATGAGCAGTTCTTC.

V and J are TRBV5-1 and TRBJ1-2, with D perhaps matching TRBD1 (5 bases). V gave up 0 bases and J gave up 6 bases, with 12 bases separating them. This CDR3 is 14 amino acids long. The germline V gene encodes CDR1 SGHRS and CDR2 YFSETQ. CDR3 bases: TGCGCCAGCAGCTTGGCGCTAGGGGAGGATGGCTACACCTTC. Encoded protein: CASSLALGEDGYTF. Full variable domain (outside the CDR3, taken from reference TRBV5-1 and TRBJ1-2): KAGVTQTPRYLIKTRGQQVTLSCSPISGHRSVSWYQQTPGQGLQFLFEYFSETQRNKGNFPGRFSGRQFSNSRSEMNVSTLELGDSALYLCASSLALGEDGYTFGSGTRLTVV.

The chain combines TRBV27 with TRBJ1-1; the match to TRBD1 covers 7 bases. Germline assignment: CDR1 MNHEY and CDR2 SMNVEV (reference sequence). V was pared by 5 bases and J by 1 base, with 4 bases of the junction left unmatched. The CDR3 totals 14 residues. This CDR3 reads CASSKTGSNTEAFF. CDR3 coding DNA: TGTGCCAGCAGTAAGACAGGGTCGAACACTGAAGCTTTCTTT.